This TCR beta chain was found in a study of regulatory and conventional T cells in RAG deficiency. The V gene lost 0 bases and the J gene lost 2 bases, with 7 bases spanning the gap. CDR3 length: 14 residues. Germline CDR1 is SGHAT and CDR2 is FQNNGV. Concerning this clone: The antigen remains undetermined.

Profiling relied on immunoSEQ multiplex PCR, and the TCRdb table lists in-frame clones only, not all of them. The profile covers roughly 20,000 clones, with roughly 87% appearing a single time and about 1.5% taken by the ten largest. Study-wide findings and caveats: Control T-cell subsets had markedly higher Shannon entropy and lower Simpson indices than RAG-deficient patients. Patient subsets had shorter CDR3s; Omenn Treg-Tconv overlap exceeded 75%.

Regulatory T cells were sorted from blood as CD4+ CD25-high CD127-low cells. This same sample was also taken into another study, of regulatory T cells. In that study: The PCR used 52 TRBV and 13 TRBJ primers. Regulatory T cells showed the strongest V-J pair restriction and V/J gene skewing among patient repertoires.

The rearrangement joins TRBV11-2 to TRBJ1-2; D perhaps matches TRBD1 (5 bases). Sequenced: Tregs sorted from blood. This clonotype originated in a human donor in good health. The CDR3 nucleotides are TGTGCCAGCAGCTTAGATCCAGGGAACTATGGCTACACCTTC. This translates into CASSLDPGNYGYTF.